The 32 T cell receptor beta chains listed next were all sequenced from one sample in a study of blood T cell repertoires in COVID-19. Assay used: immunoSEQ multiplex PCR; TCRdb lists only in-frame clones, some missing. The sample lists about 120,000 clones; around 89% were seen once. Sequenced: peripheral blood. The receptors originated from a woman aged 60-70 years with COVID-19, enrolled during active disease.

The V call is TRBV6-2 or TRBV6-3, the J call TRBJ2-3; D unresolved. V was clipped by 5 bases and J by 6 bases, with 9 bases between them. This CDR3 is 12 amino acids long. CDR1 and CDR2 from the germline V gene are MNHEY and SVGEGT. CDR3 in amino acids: CASSNTGDTQYF. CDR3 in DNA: TGTGCCAGCAGTAACACCGGGGATACGCAGTATTTT.

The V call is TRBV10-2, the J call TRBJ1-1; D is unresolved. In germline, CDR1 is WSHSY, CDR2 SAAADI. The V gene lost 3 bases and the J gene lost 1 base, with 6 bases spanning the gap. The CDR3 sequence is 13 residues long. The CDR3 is CASSERRNTEAFF. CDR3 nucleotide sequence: TGCGCCAGCAGTGAAAGGAGGAACACTGAAGCTTTCTTT.

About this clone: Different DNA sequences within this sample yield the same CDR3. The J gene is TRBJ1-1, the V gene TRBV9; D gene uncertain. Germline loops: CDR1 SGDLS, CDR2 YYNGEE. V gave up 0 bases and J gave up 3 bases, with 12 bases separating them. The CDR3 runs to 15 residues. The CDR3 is CASSVEPRSDTEAFF. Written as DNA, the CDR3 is TGTGCCAGCAGCGTAGAACCTCGGAGCGACACTGAAGCTTTCTTT.

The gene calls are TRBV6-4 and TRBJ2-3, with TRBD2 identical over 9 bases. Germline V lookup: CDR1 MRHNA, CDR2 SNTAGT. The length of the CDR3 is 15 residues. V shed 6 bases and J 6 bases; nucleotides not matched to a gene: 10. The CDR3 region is CASRPGLAPGDTQYF. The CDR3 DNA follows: TGTGCCAGCAGACCCGGACTAGCGCCGGGGGATACGCAGTATTTT.

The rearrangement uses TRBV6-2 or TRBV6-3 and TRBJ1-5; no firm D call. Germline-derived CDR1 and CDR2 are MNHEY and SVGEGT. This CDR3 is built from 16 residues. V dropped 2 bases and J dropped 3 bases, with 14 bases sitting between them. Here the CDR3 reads CASSYGQASVNQPQHF. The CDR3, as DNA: TGTGCCAGCAGTTACGGCCAGGCCTCTGTCAATCAGCCCCAGCATTTT.

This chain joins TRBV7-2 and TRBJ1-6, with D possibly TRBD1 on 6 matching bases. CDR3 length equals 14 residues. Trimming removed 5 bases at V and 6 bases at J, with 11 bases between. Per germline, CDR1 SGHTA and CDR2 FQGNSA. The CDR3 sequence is CASSTDRPNSPLHF. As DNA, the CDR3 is TGTGCCAGCAGCACGGACAGACCTAATTCACCCCTCCACTTT.

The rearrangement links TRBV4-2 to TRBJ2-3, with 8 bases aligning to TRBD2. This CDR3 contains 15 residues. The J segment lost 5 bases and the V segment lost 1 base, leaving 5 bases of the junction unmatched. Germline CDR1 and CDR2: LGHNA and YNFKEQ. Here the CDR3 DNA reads TGTGCCAGCAGCCAAGCCCTAGCGGGTCAAGATACGCAGTATTTT. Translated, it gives CASSQALAGQDTQYF.

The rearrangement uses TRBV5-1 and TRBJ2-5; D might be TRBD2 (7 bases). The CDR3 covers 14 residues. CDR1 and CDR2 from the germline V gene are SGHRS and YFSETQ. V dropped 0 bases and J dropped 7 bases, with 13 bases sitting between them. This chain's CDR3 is CASSLEGGLGTQYF. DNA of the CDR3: TGCGCCAGCAGCTTGGAGGGGGGGCTAGGGACCCAGTACTTC.

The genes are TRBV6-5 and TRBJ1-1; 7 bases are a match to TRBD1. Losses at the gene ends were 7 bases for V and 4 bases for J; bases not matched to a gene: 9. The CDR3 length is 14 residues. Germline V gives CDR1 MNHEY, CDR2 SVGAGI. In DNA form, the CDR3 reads TGTGCCAGCACTAAACAGGGGCTGGGCACTGAAGCTTTCTTT. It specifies CASTKQGLGTEAFF.

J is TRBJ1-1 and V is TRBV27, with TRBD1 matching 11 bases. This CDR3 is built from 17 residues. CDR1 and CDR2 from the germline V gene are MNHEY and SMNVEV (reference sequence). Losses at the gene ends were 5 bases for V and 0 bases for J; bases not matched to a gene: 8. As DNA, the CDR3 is TGTGCCAGCAGTGCCCGGGACAGGGGGTTTATGAACACTGAAGCTTTCTTT. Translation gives CASSARDRGFMNTEAFF.

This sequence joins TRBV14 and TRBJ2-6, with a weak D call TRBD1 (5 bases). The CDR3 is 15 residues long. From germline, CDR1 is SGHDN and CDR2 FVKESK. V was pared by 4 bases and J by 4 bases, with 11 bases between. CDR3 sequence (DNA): TGTGCCAGCAGCCGGCAGGGTGCCGGGGCCAACGTCCTGACTTTC. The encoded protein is CASSRQGAGANVLTF.

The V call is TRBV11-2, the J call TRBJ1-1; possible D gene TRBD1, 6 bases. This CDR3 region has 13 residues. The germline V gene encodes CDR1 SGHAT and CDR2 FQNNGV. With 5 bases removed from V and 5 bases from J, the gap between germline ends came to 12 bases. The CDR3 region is CASSATGRTEAFF. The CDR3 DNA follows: TGTGCCAGCAGCGCCACAGGGCGAACTGAAGCTTTCTTT.

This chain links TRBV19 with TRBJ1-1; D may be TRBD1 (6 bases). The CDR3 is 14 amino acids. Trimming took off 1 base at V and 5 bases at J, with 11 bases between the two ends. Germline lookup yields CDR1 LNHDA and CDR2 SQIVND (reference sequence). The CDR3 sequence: CASSIAGARTEAFF. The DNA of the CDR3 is TGTGCCAGTAGTATAGCAGGGGCAAGAACTGAAGCTTTCTTT.

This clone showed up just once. CDR3 region: CASRRLIQSYNEQFF. The CDR3 nucleotides read TGTGCCAGCAGGCGACTTATTCAGTCCTACAATGAGCAGTTCTTC. The V call is TRBV28, the J call TRBJ2-1; D ambiguous. Per the germline V gene, CDR1 is MDHEN and CDR2 is SYDVKM. V lost 6 bases to trimming and J lost 1 base, with 13 bases between them. CDR3 length equals 15 residues.

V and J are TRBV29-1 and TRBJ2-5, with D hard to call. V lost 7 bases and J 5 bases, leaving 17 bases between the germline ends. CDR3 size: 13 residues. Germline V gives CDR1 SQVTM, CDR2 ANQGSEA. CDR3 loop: CSGTLHMAETQYF. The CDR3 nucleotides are TGCAGCGGAACCCTCCATATGGCCGAGACCCAGTACTTC.

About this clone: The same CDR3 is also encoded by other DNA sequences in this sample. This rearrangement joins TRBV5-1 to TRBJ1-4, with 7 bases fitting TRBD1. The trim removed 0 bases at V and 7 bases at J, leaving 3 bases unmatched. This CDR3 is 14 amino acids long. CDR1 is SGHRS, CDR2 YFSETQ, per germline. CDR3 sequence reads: CASSLEGAGEKLFF. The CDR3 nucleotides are TGCGCCAGCAGCTTGGAGGGGGCGGGTGAAAAACTGTTTTTT.

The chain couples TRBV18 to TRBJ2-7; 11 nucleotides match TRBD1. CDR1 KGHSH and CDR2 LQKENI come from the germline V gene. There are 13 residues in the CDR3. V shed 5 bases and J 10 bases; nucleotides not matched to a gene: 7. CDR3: CASSGDRGAHQYF. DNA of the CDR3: TGTGCCAGCTCAGGGGACAGGGGGGCACACCAGTACTTC.

The DNA of the CDR3 is TGTGCCAGCAGCCCGACAGGGTCCCCCCCCAATGAAAAACTGTTTTTT. Translation gives CASSPTGSPPNEKLFF. The rearrangement joins TRBV3-1 (or the pseudogene TRBV3-2) to TRBJ1-4; 7 bases fit TRBD1. The germline V gene has CDR1 LGHDT and CDR2 YNNKEL (reference sequence). This CDR3 comprises 16 residues. The J segment lost 5 bases and the V segment lost 4 bases, leaving 10 bases of the junction unmatched.

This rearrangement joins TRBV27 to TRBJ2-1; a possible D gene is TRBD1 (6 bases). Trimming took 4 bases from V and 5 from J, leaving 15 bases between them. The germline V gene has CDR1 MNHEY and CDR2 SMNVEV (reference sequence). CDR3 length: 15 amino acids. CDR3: CASSSDRNKDNEQFF. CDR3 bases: TGTGCCAGCAGTTCTGACAGGAACAAAGACAATGAGCAGTTCTTC.

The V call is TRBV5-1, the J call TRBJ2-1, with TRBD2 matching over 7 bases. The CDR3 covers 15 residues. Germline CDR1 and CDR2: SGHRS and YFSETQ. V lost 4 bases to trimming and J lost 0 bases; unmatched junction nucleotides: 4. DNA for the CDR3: TGCGCCAGCAGCAAACGGACTAGCTCCTACAATGAGCAGTTCTTC. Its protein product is CASSKRTSSYNEQFF.

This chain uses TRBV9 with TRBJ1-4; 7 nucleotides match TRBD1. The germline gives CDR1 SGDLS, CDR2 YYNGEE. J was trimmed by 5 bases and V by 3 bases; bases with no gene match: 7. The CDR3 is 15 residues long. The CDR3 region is CASSGNRGLNEKLFF. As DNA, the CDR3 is TGTGCCAGCAGCGGAAACAGGGGATTGAATGAAAAACTGTTTTTT.

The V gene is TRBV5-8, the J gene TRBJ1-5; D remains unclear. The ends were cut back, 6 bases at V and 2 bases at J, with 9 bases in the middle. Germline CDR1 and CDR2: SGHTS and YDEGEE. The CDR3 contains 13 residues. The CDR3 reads CASIRQGNQPQHF. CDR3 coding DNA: TGTGCCAGCATTCGCCAGGGCAATCAGCCCCAGCATTTT.

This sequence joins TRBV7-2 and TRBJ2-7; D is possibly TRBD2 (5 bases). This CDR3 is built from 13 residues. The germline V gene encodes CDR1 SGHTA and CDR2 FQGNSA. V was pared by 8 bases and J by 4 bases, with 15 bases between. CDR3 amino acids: CASREGSGYEQYF. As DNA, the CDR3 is TGTGCCAGCCGAGAGGGCAGTGGGTACGAGCAGTACTTC.

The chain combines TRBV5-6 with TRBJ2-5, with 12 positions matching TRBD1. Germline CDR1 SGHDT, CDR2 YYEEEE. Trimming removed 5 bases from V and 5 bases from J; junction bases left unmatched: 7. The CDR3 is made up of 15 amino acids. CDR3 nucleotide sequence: TGTGCCAGCAGGATCCGGGACAGGGGGCCGGAGACCCAGTACTTC. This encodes CASRIRDRGPETQYF.

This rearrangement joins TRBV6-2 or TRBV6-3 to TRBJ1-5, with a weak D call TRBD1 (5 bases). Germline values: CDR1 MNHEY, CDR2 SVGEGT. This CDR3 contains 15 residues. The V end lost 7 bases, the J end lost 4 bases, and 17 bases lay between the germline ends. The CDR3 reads CASTPPGRGNQPQHF. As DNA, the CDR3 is TGTGCCAGCACCCCACCCGGGCGGGGGAATCAGCCCCAGCATTTT.

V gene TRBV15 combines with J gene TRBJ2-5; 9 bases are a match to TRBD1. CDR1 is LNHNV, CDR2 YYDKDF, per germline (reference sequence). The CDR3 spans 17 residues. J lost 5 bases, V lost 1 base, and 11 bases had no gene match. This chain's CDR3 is CATSRGTGTGSLETQYF. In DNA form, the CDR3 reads TGTGCCACCAGCAGAGGCACCGGGACAGGGTCTTTGGAGACCCAGTACTTC.

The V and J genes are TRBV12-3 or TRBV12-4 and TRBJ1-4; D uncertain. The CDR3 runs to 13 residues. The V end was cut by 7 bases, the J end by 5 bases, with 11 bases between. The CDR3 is CASIRGLNEKLFF. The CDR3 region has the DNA TGTGCCAGCATCCGAGGGCTAAATGAAAAACTGTTTTTT.

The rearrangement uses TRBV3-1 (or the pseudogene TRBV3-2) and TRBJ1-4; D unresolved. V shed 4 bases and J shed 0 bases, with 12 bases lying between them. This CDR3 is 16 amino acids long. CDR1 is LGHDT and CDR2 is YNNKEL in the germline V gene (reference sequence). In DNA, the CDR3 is TGTGCCAGCAGCCCCGGACTCGCTCCAACTAATGAAAAACTGTTTTTT. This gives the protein CASSPGLAPTNEKLFF.

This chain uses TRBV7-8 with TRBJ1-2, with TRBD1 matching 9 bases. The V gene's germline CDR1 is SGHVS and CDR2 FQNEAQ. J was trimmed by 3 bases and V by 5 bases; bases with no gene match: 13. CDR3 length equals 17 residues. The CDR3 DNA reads TGTGCCAGCAGCAAAGGGACAGGGTTTCCCGCGGACTATGGCTACACCTTC. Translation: CASSKGTGFPADYGYTF. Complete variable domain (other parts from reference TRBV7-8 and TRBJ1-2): GAGVSQSPRYKVAKRGQDVALRCDPISGHVSLFWYQQALGQGPEFLTYFQNEAQLDKSGLPSDRFFAERPEGSVSTLKIQRTQQEDSAVYLCASSKGTGFPADYGYTFGSGTRLTVV.

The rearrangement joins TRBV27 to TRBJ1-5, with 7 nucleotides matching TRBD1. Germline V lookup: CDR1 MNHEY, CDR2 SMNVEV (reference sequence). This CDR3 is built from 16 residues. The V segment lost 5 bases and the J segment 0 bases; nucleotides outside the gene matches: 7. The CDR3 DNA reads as TGTGCCAGCAGTCCCCAGACAGGGCTTAGCAATCAGCCCCAGCATTTT. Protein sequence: CASSPQTGLSNQPQHF.

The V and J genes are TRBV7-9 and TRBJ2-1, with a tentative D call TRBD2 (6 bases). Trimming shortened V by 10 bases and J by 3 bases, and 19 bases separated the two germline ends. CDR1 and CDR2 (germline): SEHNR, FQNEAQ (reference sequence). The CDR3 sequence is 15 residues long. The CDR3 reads CAMGDQRGSYNEQFF. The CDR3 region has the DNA TGTGCCATGGGGGACCAACGGGGGAGCTACAATGAGCAGTTCTTC.

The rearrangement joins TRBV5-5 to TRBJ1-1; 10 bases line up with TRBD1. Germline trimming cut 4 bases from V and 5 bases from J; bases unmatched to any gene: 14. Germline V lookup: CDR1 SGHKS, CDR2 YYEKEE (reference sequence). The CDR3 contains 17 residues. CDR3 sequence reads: CASSVRVGRTGGTEAFF. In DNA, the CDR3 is TGTGCCAGCAGCGTAAGGGTTGGCCGGACAGGGGGAACTGAAGCTTTCTTT.